This T cell receptor beta chain was recovered during a study of T cell repertoires in cytomegalovirus infection. Background on the study: Indications came from public TCR beta signatures; they pointed to CMV infection and to a matching HLA type. General study results and limits: HLA-C-restricted TCR beta clonotypes specific for CMV led the ex vivo response. Carriers of CMV and the relevant HLA type were discriminated by public TCR beta frequency.

Trimming left V 3 bases short and J 1 base short, with 10 bases between. Looked up from germline, CDR1 is SGHAT and CDR2 is FQNNGV. This CDR3 is 14 amino acids long. This clonotype was found a few times. Antigen: not known. A single record per CDR3 protein comes from TCRdb applying MiXCR to the reads. The data hold around 440,000 distinct CDR3 sequences, with around 11% observed a single time. Sequenced input: PBMCs. The source is a human donor in good health (CMV status not recorded). Some clones in this sample may be carry-over from other donors' samples. This chain links TRBV11-2 with TRBJ2-7; maybe TRBD1 (5 bases). CDR3 loop: CASSFAGASYEQYF. The CDR3 DNA is TGTGCCAGCAGCTTTGCTGGGGCGTCCTACGAGCAGTACTTC.